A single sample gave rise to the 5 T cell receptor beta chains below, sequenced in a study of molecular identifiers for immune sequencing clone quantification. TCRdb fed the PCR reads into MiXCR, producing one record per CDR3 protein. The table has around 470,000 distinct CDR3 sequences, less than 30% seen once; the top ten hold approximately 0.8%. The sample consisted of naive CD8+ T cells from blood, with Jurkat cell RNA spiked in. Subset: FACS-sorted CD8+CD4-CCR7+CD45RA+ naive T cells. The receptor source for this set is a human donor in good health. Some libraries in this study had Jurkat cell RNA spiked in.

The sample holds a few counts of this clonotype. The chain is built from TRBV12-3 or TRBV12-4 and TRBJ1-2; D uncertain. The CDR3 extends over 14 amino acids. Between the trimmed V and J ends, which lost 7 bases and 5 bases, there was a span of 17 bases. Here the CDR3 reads CASIPGNQPYGYTF. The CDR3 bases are TGTGCCAGCATCCCCGGCAACCAACCTTATGGCTACACCTTC.

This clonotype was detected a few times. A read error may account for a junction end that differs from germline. The CDR3 region is CASSGGRGSHEQYF. The CDR3, as DNA: TGTGCCAGCAGCGGAGGCCGAGGCTCCCACGAGCAGTACTTC. The chain combines TRBV13 with TRBJ2-7; D possibly corresponds to TRBD2 (5 bases). CDR3 length equals 14 residues. Germline values: CDR1 PRHDT, CDR2 FYEKMQ (reference sequence). Full variable domain (rest looked up from reference TRBV13 and TRBJ2-7): AAGVIQSPRHLIKEKRETATLKCYPIPRHDTVYWYQQGPGQDPQFLISFYEKMQSDKGSIPDRFSAQQFSDYHSELNMSSLELGDSALYFCASSGGRGSHEQYFGPGTRLTVT.

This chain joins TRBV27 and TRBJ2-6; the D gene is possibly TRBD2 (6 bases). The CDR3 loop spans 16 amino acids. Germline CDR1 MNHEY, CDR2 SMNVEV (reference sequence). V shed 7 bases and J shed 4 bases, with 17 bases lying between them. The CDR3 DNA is TGTGCCAGCAACCCCGGAGGGGATTCGGGGGCCAACGTCCTGACTTTC. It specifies CASNPGGDSGANVLTF.

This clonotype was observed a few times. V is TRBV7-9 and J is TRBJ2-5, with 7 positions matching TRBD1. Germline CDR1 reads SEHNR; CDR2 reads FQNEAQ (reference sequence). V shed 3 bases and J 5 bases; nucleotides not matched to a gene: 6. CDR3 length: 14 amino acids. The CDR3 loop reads CASSLGQGEETQYF. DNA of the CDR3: TGTGCCAGCAGCTTGGGGCAGGGGGAGGAGACCCAGTACTTC.

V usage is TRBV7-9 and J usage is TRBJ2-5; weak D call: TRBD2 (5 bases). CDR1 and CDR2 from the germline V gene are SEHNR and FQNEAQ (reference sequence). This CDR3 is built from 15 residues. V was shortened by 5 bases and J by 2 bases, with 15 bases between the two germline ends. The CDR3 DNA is TGTGCCAGCAGCCGAAATCTAGCAGTACAAGAGACCCAGTACTTC. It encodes CASSRNLAVQETQYF.